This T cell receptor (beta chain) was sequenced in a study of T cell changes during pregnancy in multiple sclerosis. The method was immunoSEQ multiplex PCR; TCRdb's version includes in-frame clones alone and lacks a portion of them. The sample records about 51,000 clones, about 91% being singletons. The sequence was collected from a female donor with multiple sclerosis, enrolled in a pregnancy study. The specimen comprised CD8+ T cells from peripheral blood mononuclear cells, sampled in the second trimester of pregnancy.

This CDR3 reads CASRVDTGELFF. CDR3 sequence (DNA): TGTGCCAGCAGGGTAGACACCGGGGAGCTGTTTTTT. The chain is built from TRBV5-5 and TRBJ2-2, with D uncertain. The CDR3 is 12 amino acids. CDR1 is SGHKS and CDR2 is YYEKEE in the germline V gene (reference sequence). V lost 5 bases, J lost 3 bases, and 5 bases lay in between.